One sample yielded the 18 T cell receptor beta chains listed below, sequenced in a study of beta chain features in type 1 diabetes. No antigens are known for them. Study results and limitations: Across all four CD4+ subsets, people with type 1 diabetes showed modestly shorter TCRB CDR3s.

cDNA synthesis used the whole RNA isolate, giving expressed TCRB sequences. The table came from immunoSEQ multiplex PCR; TCRdb's copy has only in-frame clones and leaves some out. The table records about 740,000 clones, around an eighth of them present only once. Input material: naive CD4+ T cells from blood. The source of these receptors is a man aged 18 to 30 with type 1 diabetes.

This clone was counted between two and nine times. The V and J genes are TRBV29-1 and TRBJ1-2; D call uncertain. Germline V gives CDR1 SQVTM, CDR2 ANQGSEA. CDR3 length: 12 amino acids. V lost 4 bases and J lost 4, with 10 bases in between. The CDR3 DNA follows: TGCAGCGTTGGGGAAGGGTCCTATGGCTACACCTTC. Translated, it gives CSVGEGSYGYTF.

This clone was seen a handful of times. The chain uses TRBV6-1 and TRBJ2-1; tentatively, D is TRBD2 (6 bases). Trimming left V 4 bases short and J 0 bases short, with 13 bases between. The CDR3 covers 16 residues. The germline V gene has CDR1 MNHNS and CDR2 SASEGT. The CDR3 region is CASSAGRGSSYNEQFF. The CDR3 region has the DNA TGTGCCAGCAGTGCGGGACGGGGGAGCTCCTACAATGAGCAGTTCTTC.

This clone was counted only a few times. The chain couples TRBV5-4 to TRBJ2-1; 8 bases fit TRBD1. The ends lost 4 bases at V and 3 bases at J; junction bases unmatched: 9. Germline V gene sequence: CDR1 SGHNT, CDR2 YYREEE (reference sequence). The CDR3 is 16 residues long. The CDR3 sequence is CASSPPRTGIYNEQFF. The CDR3 region has the DNA TGTGCCAGCAGCCCCCCCCGGACAGGGATCTACAATGAGCAGTTCTTC.

The chain couples TRBV30 to TRBJ1-2; the match to TRBD1 covers 7 bases. Per the germline V gene, CDR1 is GTSNPN and CDR2 is SVGIG (reference sequence). J was trimmed by 4 bases and V by 3 bases; bases with no gene match: 8. The length of the CDR3 is 14 residues. CDR3 sequence reads: CAWRGRDSFYGYTF. CDR3 DNA sequence: TGTGCCTGGAGGGGGAGGGACAGCTTCTATGGCTACACCTTC.

This sequence joins TRBV19 and TRBJ1-5, with a weak D call TRBD1 (6 bases). CDR3 length equals 12 residues. Per germline, CDR1 LNHDA and CDR2 SQIVND (reference sequence). V dropped 9 bases and J dropped 11 bases, with 17 bases sitting between them. The CDR3 nucleotides read TGTGCCAGCCAACAGGGTCGAACGGCCCAGCATTTT. Translated, it gives CASQQGRTAQHF.

This clone was counted only a few times. The CDR3 DNA reads TGCGCCAGCAGCCCTGGGACAGGGAGTTATCAAGAGACCCAGTACTTC. Amino acid sequence: CASSPGTGSYQETQYF. This chain joins TRBV5-1 and TRBJ2-5, with 9 bases that match TRBD1. Germline trimming cut 4 bases from V and 2 bases from J; bases unmatched to any gene: 9. The CDR3 spans 16 residues. CDR1 is SGHRS, CDR2 YFSETQ, per germline.

This clone occurred a few times. The chain carries TRBV5-6 and TRBJ2-5; the match to TRBD1 covers 7 bases. CDR1 is SGHDT and CDR2 is YYEEEE in the germline V gene. V shed 4 bases and J 4 bases; nucleotides not matched to a gene: 10. The CDR3 consists of 15 residues. The CDR3 coding sequence is TGTGCCAGCAGCACAGCAGGGGGAACTGGAGAGACCCAGTACTTC. Translating it yields CASSTAGGTGETQYF.

There are a few counts of this clone. The J gene is TRBJ1-1, the V gene TRBV29-1, with 7 bases lining up with TRBD1. Germline trimming cut 6 bases from V and 4 bases from J; bases unmatched to any gene: 11. This CDR3 spans 14 amino acids. In germline, CDR1 is SQVTM, CDR2 ANQGSEA. The CDR3 DNA sequence: TGCAGCGTGAGAACAGACAGGGCGGGCACTGAAGCTTTCTTT. Translation gives CSVRTDRAGTEAFF. The variable domain in full, completed from reference TRBV29-1 and TRBJ1-1, reads SAVISQKPSRDICQRGTSLTIQCQVDSQVTMMFWYRQQPGQSLTLIATANQGSEATYESGFVIDKFPISRPNLTFSTLTVSNMSPEDSSIYLCSVRTDRAGTEAFFGQGTRLTVV.

V and J are TRBV30 and TRBJ2-1; 10 bases match TRBD1. The CDR3 is 13 residues long. Losses at the gene ends were 5 bases for V and 9 bases for J; bases not matched to a gene: 7. Germline CDR1 reads GTSNPN; CDR2 reads SVGIG (reference sequence). CDR3 in DNA: TGTGCCTGGGGGGGACAGGGGAATGGTGAGCAGTTCTTC. Protein: CAWGGQGNGEQFF.

This clone showed up just a few times. The chain links TRBV11-3 to TRBJ2-1, with 7 bases identical to TRBD1. CDR1 and CDR2 from the germline V gene are SGHNT and YENEEA. CDR3 length: 14 amino acids. Trimming removed 7 bases from V and 0 bases from J; junction bases left unmatched: 3. In DNA form, the CDR3 reads TGTGCCAGCAAGAGACAGGGCTCCTACAATGAGCAGTTCTTC. Amino acids: CASKRQGSYNEQFF.

V is TRBV11-3 and J is TRBJ2-2; 8 bases agree with TRBD1. After removal of 0 bases from V and 5 bases from J, the junction contained 11 bases not matched to a gene. There are 18 residues in the CDR3. The V gene's germline CDR1 is SGHNT and CDR2 YENEEA. CDR3 in amino acids: CASSLDSPGQVSTGELFF. CDR3 in DNA: TGTGCCAGCAGCTTAGACTCCCCGGGACAGGTATCGACCGGGGAGCTGTTTTTT.

This clone was observed a few times. Here the CDR3 reads CASSRGVSGNTIYF. CDR3 DNA sequence: TGTGCCAGCAGCCGCGGGGTCTCTGGAAACACCATATATTTT. The J gene is TRBJ1-3, the V gene TRBV6-5, with no clear D. This CDR3 contains 14 residues. The V and J ends lost 6 bases and 0 bases respectively, with 9 bases between them. From germline, CDR1 is MNHEY and CDR2 SVGAGI.

This clone was counted between two and nine times. The J gene is TRBJ2-3, the V gene TRBV5-4; D remains ambiguous. Germline-derived CDR1 and CDR2 are SGHNT and YYREEE (reference sequence). The CDR3 totals 14 residues. The germline V and J ends were trimmed by 1 base and 0 bases, with 6 bases remaining between them. The CDR3 DNA sequence: TGTGCCAGCAGCTTGCGGATGAGCACAGATACGCAGTATTTT. Its translation: CASSLRMSTDTQYF.

As regards this clone: The same CDR3 can be traced to other DNA sequences in this sample. The chain combines TRBV25-1 with TRBJ1-5; D unresolved. Looked up from germline, CDR1 is MGHDK and CDR2 is SYGVNS. The ends were cut back, 3 bases at V and 4 bases at J, with 7 bases in the middle. The CDR3 sequence is 13 residues long. The CDR3, as DNA: TGTGCCAGCAGTGACGGCTCAAATCAGCCCCAGCATTTT. As protein: CASSDGSNQPQHF.

The chain recombines TRBV5-1 with TRBJ1-2; possible D gene TRBD1, 5 bases. The V end was cut by 0 bases, the J end by 5 bases, with 20 bases between. This CDR3 comprises 17 residues. The germline V gene encodes CDR1 SGHRS and CDR2 YFSETQ. CDR3 protein: CASSLGDPSRVRYGYTF. CDR3 DNA: TGCGCCAGCAGCTTGGGGGACCCAAGCCGGGTGAGGTATGGCTACACCTTC.

This clone has only a few counts. The chain employs TRBV2 and TRBJ2-6; tentatively, D is TRBD1 (6 bases). The germline CDR1 and CDR2 sequences are SNHLY and FYNNEI. V lost 10 bases to trimming and J lost 2 bases, with 12 bases between them. This CDR3 comprises 14 residues. This CDR3 reads CATQGVPGANVLTF. Written as DNA, the CDR3 is TGTGCCACACAGGGAGTGCCTGGGGCCAACGTCCTGACTTTC.

The CDR3 loop reads CASSLYTGSYEQYF. CDR3 sequence (DNA): TGTGCCAGCAGCCTTTACACGGGGTCCTACGAGCAGTACTTC. This rearrangement joins TRBV9 to TRBJ2-7; a possible D gene is TRBD2 (5 bases). CDR1 is SGDLS and CDR2 is YYNGEE in the germline V gene. The germline V and J ends were trimmed by 4 bases and 1 base, with 12 bases remaining between them. The CDR3 runs to 14 residues.

This clone was seen a handful of times. This chain links TRBV5-1 with TRBJ2-3; no clear D. Deletions cut 0 bases from V and 5 bases from J, with 10 bases between. This CDR3 has 14 amino acids. CDR1 and CDR2 from the germline V gene are SGHRS and YFSETQ. CDR3 in DNA: TGCGCCAGCAGCTTGGTTCTAGTAGAAGATACGCAGTATTTT. Translating gives CASSLVLVEDTQYF. The full variable domain, in which reference TRBV5-1 and TRBJ2-3 provide the parts outside the CDR3, is KAGVTQTPRYLIKTRGQQVTLSCSPISGHRSVSWYQQTPGQGLQFLFEYFSETQRNKGNFPGRFSGRQFSNSRSEMNVSTLELGDSALYLCASSLVLVEDTQYFGPGTRLTVL.